The rows below give T cell receptor beta chains drawn from one sample of a study of T cells in Graves' hyperthyroidism and ophthalmopathy. MiXCR, applied by TCRdb to the multiplex PCR reads, yields one record per CDR3 protein. The sample lists 690,000 or so distinct CDR3 sequences, over 15% occurring once. The source material was blood. The source of these receptors is a woman in her forties or fifties with Graves' hyperthyroidism that later progressed to Graves' ophthalmopathy. The CDR3 runs from the conserved cysteine through the conserved F or W. A D gene is named only where the DNA matches it firmly. Not all rows give a size; the values are once, few, many and, for expanded clones, a class.

clone size,D gene,V gene,J gene,CDR3 length,CDR3 DNA,CDR3 protein
-,TRBD1,TRBV29-1,TRBJ2-7,11,TGCAGCGGCGGACAGGGGTACGAGCAGTACTTC,CSGGQGYEQYF
many,-,TRBV12-3/TRBV12-4,TRBJ1-2,12,TGTGCCAGCGCTTCGGGGTTGAGCGGCTACACCTTC,CASASGLSGYTF
many,TRBD1,TRBV5-1,TRBJ1-1,16,TGCGCCAGCAGCCCGGGGACAGGGGGCTACTACACTGAAGCTTTCTTT,CASSPGTGGYYTEAFF
many,TRBD1,TRBV5-8,TRBJ2-2,15,TGTGCCAGCACCCAGACAGGGTCGAACACCGGGGAGCTGTTTTTT,CASTQTGSNTGELFF
few,-,TRBV5-6,TRBJ1-2,15,TGTGCCAGCAGCTTGTTTCAGGGCGGAAGCTATGGCTACACCTTC,CASSLFQGGSYGYTF
many,TRBD1,TRBV7-9,TRBJ2-7,16,TGTGCCAGCAGCACAAACCGGGACAGCTATTCCTACGAGCAGTACTTC,CASSTNRDSYSYEQYF
many,TRBD2,TRBV28,TRBJ2-3,18,TGTGCCAGCAGTTTCCCCTCCAAGCGGGGGGGCTATCCAGATACGCAGTATTTT,CASSFPSKRGGYPDTQYF
-,TRBD1,TRBV6-1,TRBJ2-7,13,TGTGCCAGCAGAAGAGGACAGGGCTACGAGCAGTACTTC,CASRRGQGYEQYF
-,TRBD2,TRBV27,TRBJ2-1,16,TGTGCCAGCAGTTTTACTTGCGGGGGGGCCCTCGATGAGCAGTTCTTC,CASSFTCGGALDEQFF
many,TRBD1,TRBV5-1,TRBJ1-6,15,TGCGCCAGCAGCTTGGGACGACAGGGCGGATCACCCCTCCACTTT,CASSLGRQGGSPLHF
few,-,TRBV7-2,TRBJ1-2,15,TGTGCCAGCAGCTTAGGTCCCGGGGGGGCCAATGGCTACACCTTC,CASSLGPGGANGYTF
many,-,TRBV30,TRBJ1-1,13,TGTGCCTGGAAGCGGGTGCTGAACACTGAAGCTTTCTTT,CAWKRVLNTEAFF
-,TRBD2,TRBV12-3/TRBV12-4,TRBJ2-1,15,TGTGCCAGCAGTTTCCCGGGACTAGCAACCGGTGAGCAGTTCTTC,CASSFPGLATGEQFF
-,-,TRBV20-1,TRBJ1-1,12,TGCAGTGCTCGTCGGGGGGACACTGAAGCTTTCTTT,CSARRGDTEAFF
-,-,TRBV20-1,TRBJ1-1,13,TGCAGTGCATCGGCCATATCCGACACTGAAGCTTTCTTT,CSASAISDTEAFF
-,-,TRBV10-3,TRBJ1-5,14,TGTGCCATCAGTCCCGGGAGGGAGGGTCAGCCCCAGCATTTT,CAISPGREGQPQHF
few,-,TRBV5-1,TRBJ1-1,14,TGCGCCAGCAGCTTGGTCCAGGGAAGGGCTGAAGCTTTCTTT,CASSLVQGRAEAFF
many,-,TRBV7-3,TRBJ2-5,16,TGTGCCAGCAGCTTACTGGGCGGGGGCATCCAAGAGACCCAGTACTTC,CASSLLGGGIQETQYF
many,TRBD1,TRBV7-3,TRBJ2-3,16,TGTGCCAGCAGCTCCCTCGACAGGGACAGCACAGATACGCAGTATTTT,CASSSLDRDSTDTQYF
-,-,TRBV7-3,TRBJ2-2,14,TGTGCCAGCAGGCCAGCGTCGAACACCGGGGAGCTGTTTTTT,CASRPASNTGELFF
few,-,TRBV30,TRBJ2-3,17,TGTGCCTGGAGTTGGGCCCTCGGGGCAGGGAGGACAGATACGCAGTATTTT,CAWSWALGAGRTDTQYF
-,-,TRBV4-1,TRBJ1-6,13,TGCGCCAGCAGCCAAGATCACAGTTCAAATTTAGACTTT,CASSQDHSSNLDF
-,-,TRBV20-1,TRBJ2-5,15,TGCAGTGCTAGGTTACCCAGCGGGCCTACGGGGACGCAGTACTTC,CSARLPSGPTGTQYF
-,-,TRBV2,TRBJ1-5,13,TGTGCCAGCCTGGCGTATAGCAATCAGCCCCAGCATTTT,CASLAYSNQPQHF
few,TRBD1,TRBV5-1,TRBJ2-7,16,TGCGCCAGCAGCTTGCCCGGGACAGGGATGTCCTACGAGCAGTACTTC,CASSLPGTGMSYEQYF
many,TRBD1,TRBV28,TRBJ2-5,15,TGTGCCAGCAGTGGGCGGACAGGGGGCCGGGAGACCCAGTACTTC,CASSGRTGGRETQYF
-,TRBD1,TRBV7-2,TRBJ2-2,15,TGTGCCAGGGGACAGGGAGCGCGTGCCACCGGGGAGCTGTTTTTT,CARGQGARATGELFF
many,TRBD2,TRBV7-8,TRBJ2-3,18,TGTGCCAGCAGCCAGGACCAGCGGGGGGGCCTCGGTAGAGATACGCAGTATTTT,CASSQDQRGGLGRDTQYF
few,-,TRBV27,TRBJ2-3,15,TGTGCCAGCACCTCATCCCGGGAACGCACAGATACGCAGTATTTT,CASTSSRERTDTQYF
-,TRBD1,TRBV5-4,TRBJ1-2,14,TGTGCCAGCAGCTTCACGACAGGGGAATATGGCTACACCTTC,CASSFTTGEYGYTF
few,TRBD1,TRBV5-4,TRBJ1-1,12,TGTGCCAGCAGCACAGGGGTGGCTGAAGCTTTCTTT,CASSTGVAEAFF
-,TRBD2,TRBV7-9,TRBJ2-3,16,TGTGCCAGCAGCTTCGGACTAGCGGGGAGATCAGATACGCAGTATTTT,CASSFGLAGRSDTQYF
many,-,TRBV9,TRBJ1-2,14,TGTGCCAGCAGCGTAGGTGGCAGGGGCTATGGCTACACCTTC,CASSVGGRGYGYTF
-,-,TRBV7-9,TRBJ2-1,15,TGTGCCAGCAGCCGCCAGACACGACCCTACAATGAGCAGTTCTTC,CASSRQTRPYNEQFF
-,TRBD2,TRBV7-8,TRBJ2-2,15,TGTGCCAGCAGCCCCACGGGGGGGCCTAGCGGGGAGCTGTTTTTT,CASSPTGGPSGELFF
-,TRBD2,TRBV5-4,TRBJ2-7,14,TGTGCCAGCAGCTTGGATACAGCGGGGGGTGAGCAGTACTTC,CASSLDTAGGEQYF
many,-,TRBV20-1,TRBJ1-4,13,TGCAGTGCTAGGGCAGGACCTAATGAAAAACTGTTTTTT,CSARAGPNEKLFF
-,-,TRBV12-3/TRBV12-4,TRBJ1-2,14,TGTGCCTGCAGCCTAAGTCTGGGGATCTATGGCTACACCTTC,CACSLSLGIYGYTF
many,-,TRBV5-1,TRBJ1-1,15,TGCGCCAGCAGCCTTCAGGACAGACGGAACACTGAAGCTTTCTTT,CASSLQDRRNTEAFF
many,TRBD1,TRBV3-1,TRBJ1-1,14,TGTGCCAGCAGCCCCCCGGGGACAGGGTTCCCAGCTTTCTTT,CASSPPGTGFPAFF
few,TRBD1,TRBV5-4,TRBJ1-1,14,TGTGCCAGCAGCCAGGGGGGAATAAACACTGAAGCTTTCTTT,CASSQGGINTEAFF
few,TRBD1,TRBV6-2/TRBV6-3,TRBJ1-6,13,TGTGCCAGCAATCGGGACAGAGATTCACCCCTCCACTTT,CASNRDRDSPLHF
-,TRBD2,TRBV2,TRBJ2-4,14,TGTGCCAACGGGGACTACTTAGCCAAAAACATTCAGTACTTC,CANGDYLAKNIQYF
many,TRBD1,TRBV6-1,TRBJ2-1,18,TGTGCCAGCAGTGACTCTTACGACGGGACAGGGATCAACAATGAGCAGTTCTTC,CASSDSYDGTGINNEQFF
many,TRBD1,TRBV6-6,TRBJ1-2,15,TGTGCCAGCAGTTACGAGGGACAGGCCAACTATGGCTACACCTTC,CASSYEGQANYGYTF
-,TRBD1,TRBV11-2,TRBJ2-5,15,TGTGCCAGCAGCTTAGGGGGGACAGAACAAGAGACCCAGTACTTC,CASSLGGTEQETQYF
-,-,TRBV25-1,TRBJ2-7,13,TGTGCCAGCAGTATACAGGGTTTGTACGAGCAGTACTTC,CASSIQGLYEQYF
many,-,TRBV18,TRBJ1-1,13,TGTGCCAGCTCACCACGGACAAACGCTGAAGCTTTCTTT,CASSPRTNAEAFF
many,-,TRBV12-3/TRBV12-4,TRBJ2-1,16,TGTGCCAGCAGTCCCCCTGTCGGGGGGCCGGGAGATGAGCAGTTCTTC,CASSPPVGGPGDEQFF
few,-,TRBV7-6,TRBJ1-5,14,TGTGCCAGCAGCGCTCGAGGCGGCAATCAGCCCCAGCATTTT,CASSARGGNQPQHF